Each of the 22 T cell receptor beta chains below was sequenced from the same sample in a study of CD4 T cells in relation to SARS-CoV-2 and coronaviruses. Profiled with immunoSEQ multiplex PCR; TCRdb holds only in-frame clones, not every one. This repertoire shows approximately 60,000 clones, 92% found once; its top ten account for about 0.4%. Material: naive CD4+ T cells from PBMCs. Sample subset: naive CD4+ T cells isolated by negative enrichment. The receptor set was obtained from an adult with COVID-19.

This clone was recorded only once. This rearrangement joins TRBV18 to TRBJ2-3; 8 bases line up with TRBD2. The CDR3 length is 16 residues. Germline assignment: CDR1 KGHSH and CDR2 LQKENI. After removal of 4 bases from V and 1 base from J, the junction contained 7 bases not matched to a gene. The CDR3 nucleotides read TGTGCCAGCTCACTCCTAACTAGCGGCGGCACAGATACGCAGTATTTT. Translation gives CASSLLTSGGTDTQYF.

The chain employs TRBV5-1 and TRBJ1-1, with D perhaps matching TRBD1 (5 bases). V was clipped by 0 bases and J by 1 base, with 16 bases between them. Germline assignment: CDR1 SGHRS and CDR2 YFSETQ. The CDR3 has 17 residues. The CDR3 DNA sequence: TGCGCCAGCAGCTTGGGGAATCCGGGACGGCGGAACACTGAAGCTTTCTTT. Translation: CASSLGNPGRRNTEAFF.

This chain connects TRBV6-1 to TRBJ1-5, with TRBD1 as a possible D gene (5 bases). This CDR3 is built from 13 residues. Trimming took 3 bases from V and 9 from J, leaving 12 bases between them. Germline V gene data show CDR1 as MNHNS and CDR2 as SASEGT. The CDR3 region is CASSEGRRGPQHF. The CDR3 nucleotides are TGTGCCAGCAGTGAGGGACGGCGAGGGCCCCAGCATTTT.

This clone was seen only a few times. V and J are TRBV6-5 and TRBJ1-1; no definite D call. The CDR3 runs to 14 residues. Germline V gene lookup returns CDR1 MNHEY and CDR2 SVGAGI. V was cut by 0 bases and J by 1 base, with 6 bases left in between. As DNA, the CDR3 is TGTGCCAGCAGTTACTCTGGAAGGAACACTGAAGCTTTCTTT. Its protein is CASSYSGRNTEAFF.

The V gene is TRBV12-5, the J gene TRBJ1-1; no definite D call. Germline CDR1 LGHNT, CDR2 FRNRAP. The CDR3 length is 13 residues. V was shortened by 2 bases and J by 1 base, with 5 bases between the two germline ends. The CDR3 DNA sequence: TGTGCTAGTGGTTTGCGAGAGAACACTGAAGCTTTCTTT. Translating gives CASGLRENTEAFF.

This chain links TRBV7-2 with TRBJ2-1; TRBD2 matches at 7 bases. The germline gives CDR1 SGHTA, CDR2 FQGNSA. V was pared by 2 bases and J by 6 bases, with 7 bases of the junction left unmatched. CDR3 length equals 15 residues. CDR3 region: CASSLKREGLNEQFF. CDR3 DNA sequence: TGTGCCAGCAGCTTAAAGAGGGAGGGCCTCAATGAGCAGTTCTTC.

V and J are TRBV6-1 and TRBJ2-7, with D unresolved. This CDR3 contains 14 residues. V lost 0 bases and J lost 2, with 8 bases in between. Germline V gene data show CDR1 as MNHNS and CDR2 as SASEGT. As DNA, the CDR3 is TGTGCCAGCAGTGAAGCGGGCGAACCCTACGAGCAGTACTTC. It translates to CASSEAGEPYEQYF.

Here the CDR3 reads CASSSNRISSTDTQYF. CDR3 DNA sequence: TGTGCCAGCAGCTCGAATAGAATATCTAGCACAGATACGCAGTATTTT. This sequence joins TRBV7-9 and TRBJ2-3; D gene unclear. The CDR3 has 16 residues. Germline values: CDR1 SEHNR, CDR2 FQNEAQ (reference sequence). Trimming took 4 bases from V and 0 from J, leaving 14 bases between them.

The V call is TRBV6-5, the J call TRBJ2-3; D not resolved. This CDR3 region has 12 residues. Germline lookup yields CDR1 MNHEY and CDR2 SVGAGI. Trimming cost V 5 bases and J 5 bases, with 8 bases left between them. For the CDR3, the DNA is TGTGCCAGCAGTCATCCCCGAGATACGCAGTATTTT. This sequence encodes CASSHPRDTQYF.

The chain links TRBV13 to TRBJ2-7, with D possibly matching TRBD1 (6 bases). This CDR3 is built from 13 residues. Germline assignment: CDR1 PRHDT and CDR2 FYEKMQ (reference sequence). V lost 5 bases and J 5 bases, leaving 13 bases between the germline ends. The CDR3 DNA follows: TGTGCCAGCAGCCATTACAGGGACCACGAGCAGTACTTC. Translating it yields CASSHYRDHEQYF.

The rearrangement uses TRBV19 and TRBJ1-1; D is undetermined. The CDR3 length is 13 residues. Trimming removed 3 bases from V and 1 base from J, with 6 bases in between. Germline V gene sequence: CDR1 LNHDA, CDR2 SQIVND (reference sequence). The CDR3: CASSIEWNTEAFF. CDR3 nucleotides: TGTGCCAGTAGTATTGAGTGGAACACTGAAGCTTTCTTT.

The J gene is TRBJ1-1, the V gene TRBV10-3, with D hard to call. The ends were cut back, 5 bases at V and 6 bases at J, with 16 bases in the middle. From germline, CDR1 is ENHRY and CDR2 SYGVKD. This CDR3 spans 14 amino acids. In DNA, the CDR3 is TGTGCCATCAGTCGACGGAACACAGACGCTGAAGCTTTCTTT. This gives the protein CAISRRNTDAEAFF.

The chain uses TRBV2 and TRBJ1-2, with no clear D. V lost 6 bases to trimming and J lost 7 bases, with 12 bases between them. This CDR3 region has 12 residues. Germline V lookup: CDR1 SNHLY, CDR2 FYNNEI. The CDR3 nucleotides read TGTGCCAGCAGGACCACGACTTCTGGCTACACCTTC. Protein sequence: CASRTTTSGYTF.

V gene TRBV18 combines with J gene TRBJ2-2; D call uncertain. CDR1 and CDR2 from the germline V gene are KGHSH and LQKENI. V was cut by 0 bases and J by 7 bases, with 6 bases left in between. The CDR3 length is 13 residues. CDR3 sequence reads: CASSPPVSGELFF. In nucleotides, the CDR3 is TGTGCCAGCTCACCACCAGTAAGCGGGGAGCTGTTTTTT. Full variable domain (rest looked up from reference TRBV18 and TRBJ2-2): NAGVMQNPRHLVRRRGQEARLRCSPMKGHSHVYWYRQLPEEGLKFMVYLQKENIIDESGMPKERFSAEFPKEGPSILRIQQVVRGDSAAYFCASSPPVSGELFFGEGSRLTVL.

This chain links TRBV5-1 with TRBJ2-5; 9 positions agree with TRBD2. The germline gives CDR1 SGHRS, CDR2 YFSETQ. V dropped 0 bases and J dropped 6; count of bases not matched to a gene: 9. The CDR3 totals 16 residues. The CDR3 nucleotides read TGCGCCAGCAGCTTGGATCCGTCTAGCGGGATGAAGACCCAGTACTTC. Translating gives CASSLDPSSGMKTQYF. The full variable domain, with the rest looked up from reference TRBV5-1 and TRBJ2-5, is KAGVTQTPRYLIKTRGQQVTLSCSPISGHRSVSWYQQTPGQGLQFLFEYFSETQRNKGNFPGRFSGRQFSNSRSEMNVSTLELGDSALYLCASSLDPSSGMKTQYFGPGTRLLVL.

V and J are TRBV28 and TRBJ2-7, with TRBD1 identical over 9 bases. Germline lookup yields CDR1 MDHEN and CDR2 SYDVKM. J lost 3 bases, V lost 3 bases, and 15 bases had no gene match. This CDR3 is 18 amino acids long. The CDR3 loop is CASSFSFVGAGQGYEQYF. The CDR3 DNA is TGTGCCAGCAGTTTCAGTTTCGTTGGAGCGGGACAGGGCTACGAGCAGTACTTC.

The rearrangement links TRBV15 to TRBJ2-7, with no clear D. V lost 3 bases to trimming and J lost 7 bases, with 13 bases between them. There are 13 residues in the CDR3. Germline V gene data show CDR1 as LNHNV and CDR2 as YYDKDF (reference sequence). CDR3 sequence reads: CATSSGTKWEQYF. In DNA, the CDR3 is TGTGCCACCAGCAGCGGTACAAAGTGGGAGCAGTACTTC.

CDR3 residues: CASDQPPGANVLTF. In nucleotides, the CDR3 is TGTGCCAGCGATCAGCCGCCTGGGGCCAACGTCCTGACTTTC. This chain uses TRBV6-6 with TRBJ2-6; unclear D gene. The germline CDR1 and CDR2 sequences are MNHNY and SVGAGI (reference sequence). The CDR3 is made up of 14 amino acids. The V gene lost 8 bases and the J gene lost 2 bases, with 10 bases spanning the gap.

This chain links TRBV5-1 with TRBJ2-5; 12 bases are a match to TRBD1. CDR3 length equals 16 residues. Unmatched junction bases numbered 11, after V lost 6 bases and J lost 5 bases. CDR1 and CDR2 (germline): SGHRS, YFSETQ. The CDR3 here is CASTPGTGGWGETQYF. The CDR3 DNA follows: TGCGCCAGCACTCCCGGGACAGGGGGCTGGGGGGAGACCCAGTACTTC. Looking up the rest from reference TRBV5-1 and TRBJ2-5 gives the full variable domain: KAGVTQTPRYLIKTRGQQVTLSCSPISGHRSVSWYQQTPGQGLQFLFEYFSETQRNKGNFPGRFSGRQFSNSRSEMNVSTLELGDSALYLCASTPGTGGWGETQYFGPGTRLLVL.

V is TRBV3-1 (or the pseudogene TRBV3-2) and J is TRBJ2-5; no definite D call. This CDR3 has 10 amino acids. V lost 8 bases, J lost 5 bases, and 6 bases lay in between. Germline CDR1 and CDR2: LGHDT and YNNKEL (reference sequence). The CDR3 DNA follows: TGTGCCAGCGGGCCCGAGACCCAGTACTTC. This codes for CASGPETQYF.

The chain is built from TRBV29-1 and TRBJ2-7; 7 bases are a match to TRBD2. The junction had 18 bases not matched to a gene; V was cut back by 7 bases and J by 3 bases. Germline values: CDR1 SQVTM, CDR2 ANQGSEA. The CDR3 length is 16 residues. The chain's CDR3 is CSAGISWGGKGYEQYF. The CDR3 DNA follows: TGCAGCGCCGGGATCAGCTGGGGGGGAAAGGGCTACGAGCAGTACTTC.

J is TRBJ2-1 and V is TRBV24-1, with a tentative D call TRBD2 (5 bases). The germline V gene has CDR1 KGHDR and CDR2 SFDVKD. The CDR3 runs 16 residues. V was clipped by 4 bases and J by 0 bases, with 12 bases between them. The CDR3 reads CATSDTRPSSYNEQFF. The CDR3 DNA reads TGTGCCACCAGTGACACTAGACCGAGCTCCTACAATGAGCAGTTCTTC.